Listed here are 18 T cell receptor beta chains from one sample, sequenced in a study of blood T cell repertoires in COVID-19. Here immunoSEQ multiplex PCR was the method, and the copy in TCRdb shows in-frame clones only, minus some. The sample consists of hundreds of thousands of clones, more than 80% of them appearing once. The source material was PBMCs or T cells enriched from blood (not recorded which). These receptors originate from a man younger than 35 who had recovered from COVID-19.

The chain joins TRBV7-3 to TRBJ1-1; TRBD1 is a possible D gene (6 bases). There are 14 residues in the CDR3. Germline-derived CDR1 and CDR2 are SGHTA and FQGTGA. V lost 5 bases, J lost 6 bases, and 16 bases lay in between. CDR3 in amino acids: CASSLGTLSPEAFF. CDR3 DNA: TGTGCCAGCAGCCTAGGGACACTGAGCCCTGAAGCTTTCTTT. Together with reference TRBV7-3 and TRBJ1-1, the CDR3 gives the full variable domain: GAGVSQTPSNKVTEKGKYVELRCDPISGHTALYWYRQSLGQGPEFLIYFQGTGAADDSGLPNDRFFAVRPEGSVSTLKIQRTERGDSAVYLCASSLGTLSPEAFFGQGTRLTVV.

V usage is TRBV24-1 and J usage is TRBJ2-2; the D is unclear. CDR3 length: 14 amino acids. The V end lost 4 bases, the J end lost 4 bases, and 9 bases lay between the germline ends. From germline, CDR1 is KGHDR and CDR2 SFDVKD. CDR3: CATSDYLGTGELFF. DNA for the CDR3: TGTGCCACCAGTGACTACCTTGGCACCGGGGAGCTGTTTTTT.

The chain has TRBV5-1 and TRBJ2-5; D might be TRBD1 (6 bases). CDR1 and CDR2 from the germline V gene are SGHRS and YFSETQ. This CDR3 has 14 amino acids. Trimming left V 4 bases short and J 5 bases short, with 15 bases between. In DNA form, the CDR3 reads TGCGCCAGCAGCGGGAACAGGGTGTGGGAGACCCAGTACTTC. Protein: CASSGNRVWETQYF.

This chain links TRBV19 with TRBJ1-4; D call uncertain. This CDR3 has 14 residues. Trimming took off 6 bases at V and 4 bases at J, with 12 bases between the two ends. The germline V gene encodes CDR1 LNHDA and CDR2 SQIVND (reference sequence). This chain's CDR3 is CASRGGQNNEKLFF. CDR3 DNA: TGTGCCAGTAGGGGCGGGCAGAATAATGAAAAACTGTTTTTT.

J is TRBJ2-1 and V is TRBV3-1 (or the pseudogene TRBV3-2); TRBD2 aligns across 13 bases. This CDR3 comprises 18 residues. Germline V gene data show CDR1 as LGHDT and CDR2 as YNNKEL (reference sequence). The ends lost 4 bases at V and 4 bases at J; junction bases unmatched: 10. CDR3: CASSLLGLAGRGYNEQFF. As DNA, the CDR3 is TGTGCCAGCAGCCTTCTGGGACTAGCGGGACGAGGTTACAATGAGCAGTTCTTC.

V and J are TRBV5-1 and TRBJ1-1, with D tentatively TRBD1 (5 bases). V was shortened by 1 base and J by 1 base, with 11 bases between the two germline ends. The CDR3 has 15 residues. Germline V CDR1 and CDR2: SGHRS, YFSETQ. The CDR3 region is CASSLMPQGNTEAFF. The CDR3 bases are TGCGCCAGCAGCTTGATGCCTCAGGGGAACACTGAAGCTTTCTTT.

The rearrangement uses TRBV19 and TRBJ2-7; 7 bases align to TRBD2. The CDR3 is made up of 15 amino acids. CDR1 and CDR2 from the germline V gene are LNHDA and SQIVND (reference sequence). J lost 3 bases, V lost 5 bases, and 10 bases had no gene match. DNA of the CDR3: TGTGCCAGTAGTTCGTTAGCGGGTGAGGGCTACGAGCAGTACTTC. Translated: CASSSLAGEGYEQYF.

V usage is TRBV28 and J usage is TRBJ2-7; 11 bases agree with TRBD2. The CDR3 covers 15 residues. In germline, CDR1 is MDHEN, CDR2 SYDVKM. The V gene end was trimmed by 5 bases and the J gene end by 3 bases; junction bases not matched to a gene: 6. This CDR3 reads CASSPIAGGGYEQYF. The CDR3, as DNA: TGTGCCAGCAGTCCCATAGCGGGGGGGGGCTACGAGCAGTACTTC.

The chain has TRBV6-5 and TRBJ1-6; 9 nucleotides agree with TRBD1. Germline CDR1 is MNHEY and CDR2 is SVGAGI. The CDR3 length is 15 residues. V lost 4 bases to trimming and J lost 6 bases; unmatched junction nucleotides: 4. CDR3: CASSFGTGRNSPLHF. The CDR3 nucleotides are TGTGCCAGCAGTTTCGGGACAGGGCGTAATTCACCCCTCCACTTT.

The chain has TRBV5-1 and TRBJ2-2; 10 bases align to TRBD1. The V gene's germline CDR1 is SGHRS and CDR2 YFSETQ. With V trimmed by 7 bases and J by 3 bases, 9 bases remained unmatched. The length of the CDR3 is 16 residues. Here the CDR3 DNA reads TGCGCCAGCCGAAATACCGGGACAGGGGACACCGGGGAGCTGTTTTTT. Translating gives CASRNTGTGDTGELFF.

This chain connects TRBV10-3 to TRBJ1-2; the D gene is possibly TRBD1 (5 bases). This CDR3 spans 11 amino acids. CDR1 and CDR2 (germline): ENHRY, SYGVKD. V was trimmed by 2 bases and J by 8 bases, leaving 6 bases between them. CDR3 loop: CAISEQGGYTF. In DNA form, the CDR3 reads TGTGCCATCAGTGAGCAGGGCGGCTACACCTTC.

This clone was observed once. The chain has TRBV19 and TRBJ1-4; unclear D gene. Germline CDR1 LNHDA, CDR2 SQIVND (reference sequence). The V end was cut by 7 bases, the J end by 4 bases, with 16 bases between. The CDR3 sequence is 15 residues long. CDR3 in amino acids: CASNTGGASNEKLFF. CDR3 DNA sequence: TGTGCCAGTAATACGGGTGGCGCTAGTAATGAAAAACTGTTTTTT.

This chain uses TRBV13 with TRBJ2-3, with 11 bases aligning to TRBD2. Unmatched junction bases numbered 10, after V lost 5 bases and J lost 0 bases. CDR3 length: 18 residues. CDR1 and CDR2 from the germline V gene are PRHDT and FYEKMQ (reference sequence). This chain's CDR3 is CASSVLAGGPFSTDTQYF. The CDR3 DNA sequence: TGTGCCAGCAGCGTCTTAGCGGGGGGGCCTTTTAGCACAGATACGCAGTATTTT. Combining the CDR3 with reference TRBV13 and TRBJ2-3 gives the whole variable domain AAGVIQSPRHLIKEKRETATLKCYPIPRHDTVYWYQQGPGQDPQFLISFYEKMQSDKGSIPDRFSAQQFSDYHSELNMSSLELGDSALYFCASSVLAGGPFSTDTQYFGPGTRLTVL.

The J gene is TRBJ2-1, the V gene TRBV7-9; D is uncertain. Germline loops: CDR1 SEHNR, CDR2 FQNEAQ (reference sequence). V dropped 8 bases and J dropped 5 bases, with 7 bases sitting between them. This CDR3 is 11 amino acids long. For the CDR3, the DNA is TGTGCCAGCGTAAATAACAATGAGCAGTTCTTC. Residues: CASVNNNEQFF.

The chain recombines TRBV9 with TRBJ2-7; TRBD2 matches 11 bases. Germline loops: CDR1 SGDLS, CDR2 YYNGEE. The CDR3 is 16 amino acids. J was trimmed by 5 bases and V by 2 bases; bases with no gene match: 9. This CDR3 reads CASSVSGRAVRNEQYF. CDR3 DNA sequence: TGTGCCAGCAGCGTTAGCGGGAGGGCCGTTCGGAACGAGCAGTACTTC.

V is TRBV5-1 and J is TRBJ1-5; possibly TRBD1 for D (6 bases). This CDR3 comprises 15 residues. The ends were cut back, 3 bases at V and 2 bases at J, with 12 bases in the middle. The germline V gene encodes CDR1 SGHRS and CDR2 YFSETQ. The CDR3 region is CASSWPGDGNQPQHF. CDR3 coding DNA: TGCGCCAGCAGCTGGCCAGGGGATGGCAATCAGCCCCAGCATTTT. Looking up the rest from reference TRBV5-1 and TRBJ1-5 gives the full variable domain: KAGVTQTPRYLIKTRGQQVTLSCSPISGHRSVSWYQQTPGQGLQFLFEYFSETQRNKGNFPGRFSGRQFSNSRSEMNVSTLELGDSALYLCASSWPGDGNQPQHFGDGTRLSIL.

This chain links TRBV29-1 with TRBJ2-5; perhaps TRBD1 as D (6 bases). Germline CDR1 SQVTM, CDR2 ANQGSEA. The CDR3 spans 12 residues. Trimming stripped 7 bases from V and 3 bases from J, with 12 bases between. The CDR3 bases are TGCAGCGCTGTGGCAGGGGAAGAGACCCAGTACTTC. It specifies CSAVAGEETQYF.

The chain couples TRBV18 to TRBJ2-7; 7 positions agree with TRBD1. CDR1 and CDR2 from the germline V gene are KGHSH and LQKENI. The CDR3 has 17 residues. With 6 bases clipped from V and 4 bases from J, the junction kept 18 bases outside the gene matches. CDR3 protein: CASSETGIGQFLYEQYF. The DNA for the CDR3 is TGTGCCAGCTCGGAGACAGGGATTGGCCAATTTCTTTACGAGCAGTACTTC.